Following are 17 T cell receptor beta chains from one sample sequenced in a study of STAT5B mutations in CD4+ large granular lymphocyte leukemia. Assay: immunoSEQ multiplex PCR; the TCRdb copy retains only in-frame clones and omits some. There are 7,500 to 8,500 clones in the sample; 76% occur only once, and 67% lies in the top ten. Sequencing used PBMCs. These receptors were taken from a woman in her sixties or seventies with CD4+ T-cell large granular lymphocyte leukemia.

The CDR3: CASSPTRGDQPQHF. The CDR3 coding sequence is TGTGCCAGCAGCCCGACGAGGGGGGATCAGCCCCAGCATTTT. J is TRBJ1-5 and V is TRBV7-9; perhaps TRBD1 as D (6 bases). Looked up from germline, CDR1 is SEHNR and CDR2 is FQNEAQ (reference sequence). There are 14 residues in the CDR3. Trimming cost V 5 bases and J 5 bases, with 13 bases left between them.

The V and J genes are TRBV5-1 and TRBJ2-7; D tentatively reads TRBD1 or TRBD2 (5 bases each). The CDR3 has 15 residues. The V gene lost 6 bases and the J gene lost 6 bases, with 22 bases spanning the gap. Germline CDR1 is SGHRS and CDR2 is YFSETQ. This CDR3 reads CASTLVGAPISEQYF. The CDR3 coding sequence is TGCGCCAGCACCCTGGTCGGGGCCCCCATTTCCGAGCAGTACTTC.

This chain links TRBV28 with TRBJ2-2; tentative D call: TRBD1 (6 bases). The length of the CDR3 is 17 residues. The V end lost 5 bases, the J end lost 5 bases, and 21 bases lay between the germline ends. The germline V gene encodes CDR1 MDHEN and CDR2 SYDVKM. The CDR3 sequence is CASSPPQGKAETGELFF. The CDR3, as DNA: TGTGCCAGCAGTCCACCCCAGGGGAAGGCGGAAACCGGGGAGCTGTTTTTT.

A few counts support this clone. V usage is TRBV6-1 and J usage is TRBJ1-2; TRBD1 aligns across 8 bases. CDR3 length equals 19 residues. Germline CDR1 MNHNS, CDR2 SASEGT. J gave up 4 bases and V 0 bases, and 16 bases lay outside the gene matches. CDR3 sequence: CASSEARGQGGSSPYGYTF. CDR3 nucleotide sequence: TGTGCCAGCAGTGAAGCGAGAGGACAGGGCGGCTCCTCCCCCTATGGCTACACCTTC.

CDR3 amino acids: CASSLGGPRPQHF. Here the CDR3 DNA reads TGTGCCAGCAGTTTAGGGGGCCCGCGGCCCCAGCATTTT. V and J are TRBV28 and TRBJ1-5; tentatively, D is TRBD1 (6 bases). V shed 2 bases and J shed 9 bases, with 11 bases lying between them. The CDR3 runs to 13 residues. CDR1 is MDHEN and CDR2 is SYDVKM in the germline V gene.

The V call is TRBV4-1, the J call TRBJ1-6; D not resolved. With 7 bases removed from V and 0 bases from J, the gap between germline ends came to 10 bases. This CDR3 spans 15 amino acids. Per germline, CDR1 MGHRA and CDR2 YSYEKL. CDR3 protein: CASKLESSYNSPLHF. The CDR3 bases are TGCGCCAGCAAACTTGAGAGCTCCTATAATTCACCCCTCCACTTT.

V gene TRBV18 combines with J gene TRBJ1-1; D is perhaps TRBD1 (6 bases). Looked up from germline, CDR1 is KGHSH and CDR2 is LQKENI. Trimming pared 6 bases from V and 5 bases from J, leaving 7 bases between. The CDR3 is 11 amino acids. Here the CDR3 DNA reads TGTGCCAGCTCGGACAGAACTGAAGCTTTCTTT. Its protein product is CASSDRTEAFF.

This sequence joins TRBV6-6 and TRBJ2-7; D unresolved. Deletions cut 3 bases from V and 5 bases from J, with 8 bases between. Germline CDR1 and CDR2: MNHNY and SVGAGI (reference sequence). The CDR3 is 12 amino acids. As DNA, the CDR3 is TGTGCCAGCAGTTATAAGTTCGACGAGCAGTACTTC. It yields the protein CASSYKFDEQYF.

The J gene is TRBJ2-2, the V gene TRBV7-9; no reliable D call. This CDR3 comprises 11 residues. The V gene's germline CDR1 is SEHNR and CDR2 FQNEAQ (reference sequence). Trimming took off 2 bases at V and 7 bases at J, with 2 bases between the two ends. CDR3 region: CASSLFGELFF. Written as DNA, the CDR3 is TGTGCCAGCAGCTTATTCGGGGAGCTGTTTTTT.

The chain carries TRBV7-2 and TRBJ2-3; D call uncertain. The germline V gene has CDR1 SGHTA and CDR2 FQGNSA. With 5 bases removed from V and 6 bases from J, the gap between germline ends came to 12 bases. The CDR3 is 13 residues long. CDR3 DNA sequence: TGTGCCAGCAGCCCTCCCAGCGCGGATACGCAGTATTTT. Its protein product is CASSPPSADTQYF.

The J gene is TRBJ2-3, the V gene TRBV18; 10 nucleotides agree with TRBD1. V lost 4 bases to trimming and J lost 1 base; unmatched junction nucleotides: 2. Looked up from germline, CDR1 is KGHSH and CDR2 is LQKENI. The CDR3 extends over 15 amino acids. The CDR3 sequence is CASSLGTGGTDTQYF. Here the CDR3 DNA reads TGTGCCAGCTCACTCGGGACAGGGGGCACAGATACGCAGTATTTT.

The chain employs TRBV4-1 and TRBJ2-1; the D is unclear. V was clipped by 4 bases and J by 0 bases, with 10 bases between them. The CDR3 loop spans 15 amino acids. CDR1 and CDR2 (germline): MGHRA, YSYEKL. CDR3 amino acids: CASSRRGDSYNEQFF. CDR3 nucleotide sequence: TGCGCCAGCAGCCGGCGCGGAGACTCCTACAATGAGCAGTTCTTC.

V is TRBV4-1 and J is TRBJ2-3, with a tentative D call TRBD1 (7 bases). The germline CDR1 and CDR2 sequences are MGHRA and YSYEKL. V was cut by 0 bases and J by 4 bases, with 14 bases left in between. The CDR3 is made up of 16 amino acids. As DNA, the CDR3 is TGCGCCAGCAGCCAAGAGGAGGGGGCCGTCTCAGATACGCAGTATTTT. Translation: CASSQEEGAVSDTQYF.

The rearrangement links TRBV30 to TRBJ1-2, with a possible D match to TRBD1 (6 bases). From germline, CDR1 is GTSNPN and CDR2 SVGIG (reference sequence). Trimming removed 4 bases from V and 5 bases from J, with 11 bases in between. This CDR3 has 12 amino acids. The CDR3 protein is CAWTTGSYGYTF. CDR3 in DNA: TGTGCCTGGACTACAGGGTCATATGGCTACACCTTC.

CDR3 sequence reads: CASSPGTGGSSNYGYTF. The CDR3 DNA sequence: TGTGCCAGCAGCCCAGGGACAGGGGGTTCCTCTAACTATGGCTACACCTTC. The V and J genes are TRBV11-2 and TRBJ1-2; 11 nucleotides agree with TRBD1. The CDR3 runs to 17 residues. V shed 5 bases and J 0 bases; nucleotides not matched to a gene: 8. Per the germline V gene, CDR1 is SGHAT and CDR2 is FQNNGV.

In DNA form, the CDR3 reads TGTGCCAGCACCCCAACGGGGAGAACAGATACGCAGTATTTT. Its protein is CASTPTGRTDTQYF. The rearrangement uses TRBV9 and TRBJ2-3, with a weak D call TRBD2 (5 bases). V shed 6 bases and J shed 3 bases, with 14 bases lying between them. This CDR3 region has 14 residues. The germline V gene has CDR1 SGDLS and CDR2 YYNGEE.

The rearrangement uses TRBV2 and TRBJ1-2; tentatively, D is TRBD1 (5 bases). With 6 bases removed from V and 2 bases from J, the gap between germline ends came to 13 bases. The CDR3 is made up of 14 amino acids. CDR1 is SNHLY and CDR2 is FYNNEI in the germline V gene. The CDR3 loop is CASRATTANYGYTF. In DNA form, the CDR3 reads TGTGCCAGCAGGGCCACGACAGCGAACTATGGCTACACCTTC.